Below are 32 T cell receptor beta chains sequenced from a single sample in a study of low-dose radiotherapy and immunotherapy resistance in tumors. Time point reported: before trial treatment. cDNA synthesis used a TRAV/TRBV-specific primer set for both chains. Amplification, which lasted 20 to 25 PCR cycles, used a constant-region primer and V-primer adapter to amplify TCRs. TCRdb reanalysed the reads using MiXCR and keeps one entry per CDR3 protein. The sample yields about 64,000 distinct CDR3 sequences, 26% seen once. The specimen comprised PBMCs, sampled before treatment. The receptors shown here come from a male donor with rectosigmoid adenocarcinoma.

This clonotype came up once. CDR3 nucleotide sequence: TGCAGTGCCCCGGCGGAAAAACTGTTTTTT. Its protein product is CSAPAEKLFF. J is TRBJ1-4 and V is TRBV20-1; D ambiguous. Germline V CDR1 and CDR2: DFQATT, SNEGSKA (reference sequence). The CDR3 totals 10 residues. V gave up 6 bases and J gave up 8 bases, with 7 bases separating them.

This clonotype has a handful of counts. This chain links TRBV28 with TRBJ2-1; 11 nucleotides line up with TRBD2. The CDR3 length is 15 residues. CDR1 MDHEN and CDR2 SYDVKM come from the germline V gene. V was pared by 6 bases and J by 7 bases, with 8 bases of the junction left unmatched. The CDR3 region is CASRLLAGGVNEQFF. For the CDR3, the DNA is TGTGCCAGCAGGCTTCTAGCGGGAGGTGTGAATGAGCAGTTCTTC.

This clonotype has ten or more counts. The genes are TRBV7-2 and TRBJ2-5; tentatively, D is TRBD1 or TRBD2 (6 bases each). Germline lookup yields CDR1 SGHTA and CDR2 FQGNSA. Between the trimmed V and J ends, which lost 2 bases and 2 bases, there was a span of 21 bases. The CDR3 extends over 18 amino acids. The CDR3 is CASSLWGVETGLQETQYF. CDR3 bases: TGTGCCAGCAGCTTATGGGGGGTGGAGACAGGTCTTCAAGAGACCCAGTACTTC.

The chain employs TRBV7-8 and TRBJ2-1, with D possibly matching TRBD2 (5 bases). Deletions cut 2 bases from V and 0 bases from J, with 14 bases between. The CDR3 sequence is 17 residues long. CDR1 and CDR2 from the germline V gene are SGHVS and FQNEAQ. The CDR3 spells CASSLSGSGSSYNEQFF. As DNA, the CDR3 is TGTGCCAGCAGCTTATCAGGCAGCGGCAGCTCCTACAATGAGCAGTTCTTC. The complete variable domain, with remaining parts taken from reference TRBV7-8 and TRBJ2-1, reads GAGVSQSPRYKVAKRGQDVALRCDPISGHVSLFWYQQALGQGPEFLTYFQNEAQLDKSGLPSDRFFAERPEGSVSTLKIQRTQQEDSAVYLCASSLSGSGSSYNEQFFGPGTRLTVL.

The chain is built from TRBV29-1 and TRBJ1-1; 7 nucleotides align to TRBD1. J was trimmed by 5 bases and V by 6 bases; bases with no gene match: 6. Germline CDR1 is SQVTM and CDR2 is ANQGSEA. The CDR3 totals 12 residues. CDR3 nucleotides: TGCAGCGTCATGAGACAGGGAACTGAAGCTTTCTTT. As protein: CSVMRQGTEAFF.

This clonotype was seen a few times. The genes are TRBV6-2 or TRBV6-3 and TRBJ2-7, with a tentative D call TRBD1 (6 bases). Germline lookup yields CDR1 MNHEY and CDR2 SVGEGT. Trimming took 5 bases from V and 0 from J, leaving 14 bases between them. This CDR3 is 15 amino acids long. CDR3 residues: CASSLQGQSSYEQYF. The CDR3 DNA sequence: TGTGCCAGCAGTCTCCAAGGACAGAGCTCCTACGAGCAGTACTTC.

This clonotype was counted a few times. V usage is TRBV6-1 and J usage is TRBJ1-2; a possible D gene is TRBD1 (5 bases). This CDR3 has 15 residues. Germline V gene lookup returns CDR1 MNHNS and CDR2 SASEGT. V shed 6 bases and J shed 8 bases, with 22 bases lying between them. For the CDR3, the DNA is TGTGCCAGCAGGCCGGGGACGCAAGGGACGGGAGGCTACACCTTC. Translation gives CASRPGTQGTGGYTF.

This clonotype was counted many times. The chain recombines TRBV28 with TRBJ2-7, with 8 nucleotides matching TRBD1. V lost 3 bases to trimming and J lost 0 bases; unmatched junction nucleotides: 7. Germline V CDR1 and CDR2: MDHEN, SYDVKM. The CDR3 consists of 16 residues. The CDR3 reads CASSFPDRVSSYEQYF. The CDR3 DNA follows: TGTGCCAGCAGTTTCCCGGACAGGGTAAGCTCCTACGAGCAGTACTTC.

Comments on this clonotype: A far larger clone differs by one base, so this is likely a read error. The chain uses TRBV6-7 and TRBJ1-5; D unclear. TRBV6-7 is known as an ORF, though its function is uncertain. The CDR3 is 14 amino acids. The CDR3 nucleotides are TGTACCAGCAGTGAGAGGATTTTGCTTCAGCCCCAGCATTTT. It translates to CTSSERILLQPQHF.

This clonotype was observed at least ten times. The CDR3 here is CASSPFGQETQYF. CDR3 bases: TGTGCCAGCAGCCCTTTTGGTCAAGAGACCCAGTACTTC. V gene TRBV6-2 or TRBV6-3 combines with J gene TRBJ2-5, with no clear D. Trimming took 6 bases from V and 2 from J, leaving 10 bases between them. The germline CDR1 and CDR2 sequences are MNHEY and SVGEGT. The CDR3 spans 13 residues.

A word on this clonotype: This is likely an artifact of a read error, given a far larger clone one base away. The chain has TRBV28 and TRBJ2-1; D gene uncertain. The CDR3 has 14 residues. Trimming took 5 bases from V and 10 from J, leaving 18 bases between them. The germline CDR1 and CDR2 sequences are MDHEN and SYDVKM. CDR3 nucleotide sequence: TGTGCCAGCAGTCTAAATAACCGCCCCTACGAGCAGTTCTTC. Its translation is CASSLNNRPYEQFF. Drawing the rest from reference TRBV28 and TRBJ2-1, the complete variable domain is DVKVTQSSRYLVKRTGEKVFLECVQDMDHENMFWYRQDPGLGLRLIYFSYDVKMKEKGDIPEGYSVSREKKERFSLILESASTNQTSMYLCASSLNNRPYEQFFGPGTRLTVL.

The chain's CDR3 is CASSQEPVSSYEQYF. CDR3 DNA: TGCGCCAGCAGCCAAGAGCCGGTGAGCTCCTACGAGCAGTACTTC. The chain combines TRBV4-1 with TRBJ2-7; D is uncertain. The V gene's germline CDR1 is MGHRA and CDR2 YSYEKL. V was pared by 0 bases and J by 0 bases, with 9 bases between. This CDR3 is 15 amino acids long.

Details on this clonotype: A far larger clone is just one base off, so this is likely a read error. This rearrangement joins TRBV6-8 to TRBJ1-1; D is undetermined. The length of the CDR3 is 14 residues. Germline CDR1 reads MNHGY; CDR2 reads SAAAGT. The CDR3 DNA is TGTCCCAGCAGTAAACTTACCCTGAACACTGAAGCTTTCTTT. Translation gives CPSSKLTLNTEAFF.

This clonotype appeared once. V is TRBV7-8 and J is TRBJ1-5, with D possibly TRBD1 on 6 matching bases. Trimming left V 8 bases short and J 5 bases short, with 16 bases between. CDR3 length: 14 residues. Germline CDR1 reads SGHVS; CDR2 reads FQNEAQ. CDR3 amino acids: CASGVWGRDQPQHF. CDR3 DNA sequence: TGTGCCAGCGGCGTCTGGGGGCGGGATCAGCCCCAGCATTTT.

About this clonotype: This clone may be a read error of a much larger clone one base away. V is TRBV7-9 and J is TRBJ1-3, with 9 bases identical to TRBD1. There are 14 residues in the CDR3. Germline trimming cut 7 bases from V and 4 bases from J; bases unmatched to any gene: 5. Germline values: CDR1 SEHNR, CDR2 FQNEAQ (reference sequence). The CDR3 coding sequence is TGTGCCAGCAAACGGGACAGGGCGGGAAACACCATATATTTT. It encodes CASKRDRAGNTIYF. Supplemented by reference TRBV7-9 and TRBJ1-3, the full variable domain reads DTGVSQNPRHKITKRGQNVTFRCDPISEHNRLYWYRQTLGQGPEFLTYFQNEAQLEKSRLLSDRFSAERPKGSFSTLEIQRTEQGDSAMYLCASKRDRAGNTIYFGEGSWLTVV.

This clonotype has ten or more counts. The CDR3: CASSLFSVVPGKLFF. As DNA, the CDR3 is TGTGCCAGCAGCCTGTTTTCGGTGGTTCCGGGAAAACTGTTTTTT. The chain joins TRBV7-2 to TRBJ1-4, with no clear D. Between the trimmed V and J ends, which lost 5 bases and 10 bases, there was a span of 20 bases. The CDR3 contains 15 residues. In germline, CDR1 is SGHTA, CDR2 FQGNSA.

This clonotype has a count of ten or more. V gene TRBV28 combines with J gene TRBJ1-6; 10 nucleotides agree with TRBD1. The CDR3 runs to 16 residues. After removal of 4 bases from V and 2 bases from J, the junction contained 2 bases not matched to a gene. Germline V gene data show CDR1 as MDHEN and CDR2 as SYDVKM. The CDR3 region has the DNA TGTGCCAGCAGTTCCGGACAGGGGGCCTATAATTCACCCCTCCACTTT. Translation: CASSSGQGAYNSPLHF.

This clonotype was counted many times. J is TRBJ1-2 and V is TRBV7-9, with 7 bases that match TRBD1. This CDR3 region has 16 residues. Trimming took 0 bases from V and 0 from J; bases not matched to a gene: 4. Germline V gene sequence: CDR1 SEHNR, CDR2 FQNEAQ (reference sequence). The CDR3 here is CASSLASGQSNYGYTF. In DNA, the CDR3 is TGTGCCAGCAGCTTAGCATCGGGACAGTCTAACTATGGCTACACCTTC.

This clonotype appeared many times. This CDR3 is CASSYQSGGANNEQFF. CDR3 DNA sequence: TGCGCCAGCAGCTATCAAAGCGGGGGGGCCAACAATGAGCAGTTCTTC. This chain links TRBV4-1 with TRBJ2-1, with 10 bases matching TRBD2. Germline lookup yields CDR1 MGHRA and CDR2 YSYEKL. V shed 5 bases and J 5 bases; nucleotides not matched to a gene: 9. CDR3 length equals 16 residues.

The V call is TRBV20-1, the J call TRBJ1-1; D unresolved. V lost 2 bases and J 2 bases, leaving 6 bases between the germline ends. CDR1 is DFQATT, CDR2 SNEGSKA, per germline (reference sequence). The CDR3 contains 12 residues. This CDR3 reads CSARSPNTEAFF. Written as DNA, the CDR3 is TGCAGTGCTAGAAGCCCTAACACTGAAGCTTTCTTT.

This clonotype has at least ten counts. The rearrangement uses TRBV2 and TRBJ2-7; D is possibly TRBD2 (5 bases). The CDR3 has 11 residues. Germline V lookup: CDR1 SNHLY, CDR2 FYNNEI. V lost 7 bases to trimming and J lost 4 bases, with 8 bases between them. This CDR3 is CASKREYEQYF. CDR3 in DNA: TGTGCCAGCAAGAGGGAGTACGAGCAGTACTTC.

This clonotype was found many times. The rearrangement links TRBV27 to TRBJ2-1, with 7 bases aligning to TRBD2. This CDR3 spans 17 amino acids. CDR1 is MNHEY, CDR2 SMNVEV, per germline (reference sequence). The V and J ends lost 2 bases and 2 bases, in that order; junction bases with no gene match: 9. CDR3 sequence reads: CASSLRAGRSAYNEQFF. The CDR3 coding sequence is TGTGCCAGCAGTTTAAGAGCGGGGAGGAGCGCCTACAATGAGCAGTTCTTC.

This clonotype was found many times. The CDR3 bases are TGTGCCAGCAGTGAAGAGAACAATGAGCAGTTCTTC. This gives the protein CASSEENNEQFF. V usage is TRBV2 and J usage is TRBJ2-1; D gene ambiguous. Germline V CDR1 and CDR2: SNHLY, FYNNEI. The V and J ends lost 1 base and 5 bases respectively, with 3 bases between them. The CDR3 consists of 12 residues.

In this sample, this clonotype turned up many times. The chain links TRBV4-3 to TRBJ2-7, with D possibly TRBD2 on 5 matching bases. Trimming took off 1 base at V and 3 bases at J, with 16 bases between the two ends. The CDR3 consists of 16 residues. Germline CDR1 and CDR2: LGHNA and YSLEER. The CDR3 region is CASSQVPISRGYEQYF. DNA of the CDR3: TGCGCCAGCAGCCAAGTGCCCATCTCACGGGGCTACGAGCAGTACTTC.

Notes on this clonotype: This likely traces to a read error, being one base from a far larger clone. The chain combines TRBV5-1 with TRBJ2-7; 10 bases line up with TRBD2. V shed 3 bases, J shed 7 bases, and the junction held 19 bases outside the gene matches. Germline assignment: CDR1 SGHRS and CDR2 YFSETQ. The CDR3 runs 18 residues. The CDR3: CASSWMDPSGSGGNEQYF. The CDR3 DNA reads as TGCGCCAGCAGCTGGATGGACCCTAGCGGGAGTGGGGGCAATGAGCAGTACTTC.

This clonotype was detected a few times. A read error likely explains this, since a far larger clone differs by one base. The chain is built from TRBV4-2 and TRBJ2-5; possible D gene TRBD1, 5 bases. The V and J ends lost 5 bases and 11 bases respectively, with 18 bases between them. CDR1 is LGHNA and CDR2 is YNFKEQ in the germline V gene. The CDR3 spans 13 residues. The CDR3 DNA is TGTGCCAGCAGCGAACCCAGGGCCAATCGTCAGTACTTC. Protein sequence: CASSEPRANRQYF.

The table lists this clonotype with many counts. The V call is TRBV10-3, the J call TRBJ2-7, with 10 bases matching TRBD1. Germline assignment: CDR1 ENHRY and CDR2 SYGVKD. CDR3 length: 14 amino acids. V gave up 6 bases and J gave up 2 bases; unmatched junction bases: 4. The CDR3 DNA is TGTGCCATCAGAGGACAGGGGGTTCCCTACGAGCAGTACTTC. Protein: CAIRGQGVPYEQYF.

The gene calls are TRBV29-1 and TRBJ1-2, with a weak D call TRBD1 (5 bases). Germline CDR1 is SQVTM and CDR2 is ANQGSEA. Trimming removed 5 bases from V and 7 bases from J, with 17 bases in between. The length of the CDR3 is 13 residues. The chain's CDR3 is CSVRAGLGPGYTF. Written as DNA, the CDR3 is TGCAGCGTTCGGGCAGGGTTGGGACCTGGCTACACCTTC.

As concerns this clonotype: This likely came from a read error, as a far larger clone is one base away. V is TRBV26 and J is TRBJ2-7; TRBD1, the table's D call, was not compared with the DNA. TRBV26 has pseudogene status. This CDR3 is 15 amino acids long. The CDR3 DNA follows: TGTGCCAGCAATGATCCGGGACAGGGAATCTACGAGCAGTACTTC. Residues: CASNDPGQGIYEQYF.

At least ten counts were recorded for this clonotype. The genes are TRBV7-2 and TRBJ2-7; D may be TRBD2 (5 bases). This CDR3 comprises 15 residues. In germline, CDR1 is SGHTA, CDR2 FQGNSA. With 3 bases removed from V and 1 base from J, the gap between germline ends came to 13 bases. CDR3 amino acids: CASSLIGGKSYEQYF. CDR3 nucleotide sequence: TGTGCCAGCAGCTTGATAGGAGGCAAGTCCTACGAGCAGTACTTC.

This clonotype was counted at least ten times. The chain employs TRBV11-1 and TRBJ2-2, with D hard to call. The ends were cut back, 3 bases at V and 3 bases at J, with 8 bases in the middle. This CDR3 is built from 14 residues. Germline lookup yields CDR1 SGHAT and CDR2 FQDESV (reference sequence). The CDR3 nucleotides read TGTGCCAGCAGCTTTGTAGAATACACCGGGGAGCTGTTTTTT. It translates to CASSFVEYTGELFF.

This clonotype occurred many times. In DNA form, the CDR3 reads TGTGCCAGCAGGTTTAGCGGGACCGGGGAGCTGTTTTTT. Its protein product is CASRFSGTGELFF. The rearrangement joins TRBV12-3 or TRBV12-4 to TRBJ2-2, with 7 bases matching TRBD2. The V gene end was trimmed by 6 bases and the J gene end by 5 bases; junction bases not matched to a gene: 3. This CDR3 is built from 13 residues.